Listed here are 17 T cell receptor beta chains from one sample, sequenced in a study of control samples from healthy donors and cancer patients. The repertoire was sequenced with immunoSEQ multiplex PCR; TCRdb's copy has only in-frame clones and lacks some. Altogether around 110,000 clones are present, 85% to 90% being singletons, with the ten largest covering around 1.2%. Input material: PBMCs. These receptors were taken from a woman in her 50s with colorectal cancer.

The V gene is TRBV5-1, the J gene TRBJ1-1, with TRBD1 identical over 7 bases. Germline assignment: CDR1 SGHRS and CDR2 YFSETQ. CDR3 length equals 15 residues. Losses at the gene ends were 6 bases for V and 4 bases for J; bases not matched to a gene: 12. The CDR3 region is CASNLGRTGVTEAFF. Here the CDR3 DNA reads TGCGCCAGCAACCTAGGCCGGACAGGTGTCACTGAAGCTTTCTTT.

This clone came up once. The rearrangement joins TRBV5-1 to TRBJ1-2, with D tentatively TRBD1 (6 bases). Trimming pared 4 bases from V and 5 bases from J, leaving 21 bases between. This CDR3 comprises 16 residues. CDR1 and CDR2 (germline): SGHRS, YFSETQ. CDR3 amino acids: CASSPQIRGSYYGYTF. The CDR3 DNA sequence: TGCGCCAGCAGCCCCCAGATCAGGGGATCTTATTATGGCTACACCTTC.

The chain links TRBV2 to TRBJ2-7; 7 positions match TRBD1. Germline V gene lookup returns CDR1 SNHLY and CDR2 FYNNEI. The V and J ends lost 4 bases and 7 bases, in that order; junction bases with no gene match: 10. The CDR3 is 14 amino acids. CDR3 nucleotide sequence: TGTGCCAGCAGTGTCGCCAGGGGGACGGGGGAGCAGTACTTC. Its translation is CASSVARGTGEQYF.

The chain employs TRBV7-2 and TRBJ2-1, with D possibly being TRBD2 (5 bases). From germline, CDR1 is SGHTA and CDR2 FQGNSA. V was cut by 0 bases and J by 3 bases, with 9 bases left in between. The CDR3 loop spans 15 amino acids. CDR3 loop: CASSLARAFYNEQFF. For the CDR3, the DNA is TGTGCCAGCAGCTTAGCGCGGGCATTCTACAATGAGCAGTTCTTC.

This clone was detected once. The gene calls are TRBV28 and TRBJ1-5; 8 positions agree with TRBD1. V was clipped by 6 bases and J by 6 bases; unmatched bases: 13. CDR3 length equals 16 residues. Germline V gene lookup returns CDR1 MDHEN and CDR2 SYDVKM. CDR3 residues: CASRPADRGRGQPQHF. The CDR3 DNA reads as TGTGCCAGCAGACCCGCAGACAGGGGAAGGGGTCAGCCCCAGCATTTT.

The gene calls are TRBV12-3 or TRBV12-4 and TRBJ1-2; D not certain. This CDR3 is built from 13 residues. Trimming removed 3 bases at V and 6 bases at J, with 11 bases between. The CDR3 spells CASSLGRPHGYTF. The DNA of the CDR3 is TGTGCCAGCAGTTTGGGCAGGCCCCATGGCTACACCTTC.

For this clone: Other DNA sequences in the same sample also yield this CDR3. The genes are TRBV18 and TRBJ2-7; TRBD2 matches at 10 bases. J lost 5 bases, V lost 3 bases, and 7 bases had no gene match. The CDR3 is 15 amino acids. Germline CDR1 reads KGHSH; CDR2 reads LQKENI. The CDR3 DNA reads as TGTGCCAGCTCACCCCCTCTAGCGGGGGTCGACGAGCAGTACTTC. Translation: CASSPPLAGVDEQYF.

The chain joins TRBV28 to TRBJ2-3; D is perhaps TRBD2 (6 bases). The CDR3 covers 17 residues. CDR1 is MDHEN and CDR2 is SYDVKM in the germline V gene. V was pared by 3 bases and J by 5 bases, with 21 bases between. This CDR3 reads CASSFFGDNYGGDTQYF. In DNA, the CDR3 is TGTGCCAGCAGTTTTTTTGGAGACAACTACGGGGGAGATACGCAGTATTTT.

V usage is TRBV5-5 and J usage is TRBJ2-4, with D hard to call. The CDR3 runs 14 residues. V was clipped by 0 bases and J by 7 bases, with 11 bases between them. CDR1 is SGHKS, CDR2 YYEKEE, per germline (reference sequence). CDR3 nucleotides: TGTGCCAGCAGCTTGGACTTGAGTAGGAACATTCAGTACTTC. It is translated as CASSLDLSRNIQYF.

J is TRBJ1-1 and V is TRBV7-8, with a tentative D call TRBD1 (5 bases). With 5 bases removed from V and 1 base from J, the gap between germline ends came to 14 bases. CDR1 is SGHVS and CDR2 is FQNEAQ in the germline V gene. The CDR3 contains 15 residues. This CDR3 is CASSLWGSSNTEAFF. The DNA of the CDR3 is TGTGCCAGCAGCCTATGGGGGTCCTCGAACACTGAAGCTTTCTTT.

The chain uses TRBV7-2 and TRBJ2-7; D not resolved. Per the germline V gene, CDR1 is SGHTA and CDR2 is FQGNSA. The CDR3 loop spans 11 amino acids. Trimming left V 4 bases short and J 6 bases short, with 7 bases between. The CDR3 DNA reads TGTGCCAGCAGCTCCGGTCTCGAGCAGTACTTC. This codes for CASSSGLEQYF.

The genes are TRBV5-4 and TRBJ1-2, with TRBD1 as a possible D gene (6 bases). Trimming left V 5 bases short and J 1 base short, with 12 bases between. CDR1 is SGHNT, CDR2 YYREEE, per germline (reference sequence). This CDR3 region has 14 residues. CDR3 protein: CASSPRGDNYGYTF. The CDR3 nucleotides read TGTGCCAGCAGTCCGAGGGGGGATAACTATGGCTACACCTTC.

The chain joins TRBV2 to TRBJ2-2, with TRBD1 as a possible D gene (6 bases). V shed 5 bases and J shed 6 bases, with 22 bases lying between them. The CDR3 totals 17 residues. The germline CDR1 and CDR2 sequences are SNHLY and FYNNEI. The chain's CDR3 is CASSSQGQILVSGELFF. DNA for the CDR3: TGTGCCAGCAGTAGTCAGGGACAAATACTAGTTTCCGGGGAGCTGTTTTTT.

The J gene is TRBJ1-1, the V gene TRBV19; D gene uncertain. The germline V and J ends were trimmed by 3 bases and 3 bases, with 8 bases remaining between them. The CDR3 runs 13 residues. Germline V lookup: CDR1 LNHDA, CDR2 SQIVND (reference sequence). This CDR3 is CASSMEGHTEAFF. In DNA form, the CDR3 reads TGTGCCAGTAGTATGGAGGGCCACACTGAAGCTTTCTTT.

The V gene is TRBV5-1, the J gene TRBJ2-5; TRBD1 matches at 10 bases. Germline CDR1 and CDR2: SGHRS and YFSETQ. The trim removed 3 bases at V and 5 bases at J, leaving 13 bases unmatched. This CDR3 has 17 residues. CDR3 amino acids: CASSSSAPTGGGETQYF. CDR3 coding DNA: TGCGCCAGCAGCTCGTCCGCCCCGACAGGGGGCGGGGAGACCCAGTACTTC. Combining the CDR3 with reference TRBV5-1 and TRBJ2-5 gives the whole variable domain KAGVTQTPRYLIKTRGQQVTLSCSPISGHRSVSWYQQTPGQGLQFLFEYFSETQRNKGNFPGRFSGRQFSNSRSEMNVSTLELGDSALYLCASSSSAPTGGGETQYFGPGTRLLVL.

V and J are TRBV10-2 and TRBJ1-1; 9 bases agree with TRBD1. Germline V CDR1 and CDR2: WSHSY, SAAADI. The CDR3 covers 14 residues. V lost 3 bases and J lost 3; bases outside the gene matches: 2. The CDR3 here is CASSDRDRDTEAFF. CDR3 coding DNA: TGCGCCAGCAGTGACCGGGACAGGGACACTGAAGCTTTCTTT.

The J gene is TRBJ2-3, the V gene TRBV9, with 9 nucleotides matching TRBD2. The CDR3 is 15 residues long. Germline V gives CDR1 SGDLS, CDR2 YYNGEE. Germline trimming cut 0 bases from V and 1 base from J; bases unmatched to any gene: 0. The CDR3 reads CASSVGGGGTDTQYF. In DNA form, the CDR3 reads TGTGCCAGCAGCGTAGGCGGGGGGGGCACAGATACGCAGTATTTT.